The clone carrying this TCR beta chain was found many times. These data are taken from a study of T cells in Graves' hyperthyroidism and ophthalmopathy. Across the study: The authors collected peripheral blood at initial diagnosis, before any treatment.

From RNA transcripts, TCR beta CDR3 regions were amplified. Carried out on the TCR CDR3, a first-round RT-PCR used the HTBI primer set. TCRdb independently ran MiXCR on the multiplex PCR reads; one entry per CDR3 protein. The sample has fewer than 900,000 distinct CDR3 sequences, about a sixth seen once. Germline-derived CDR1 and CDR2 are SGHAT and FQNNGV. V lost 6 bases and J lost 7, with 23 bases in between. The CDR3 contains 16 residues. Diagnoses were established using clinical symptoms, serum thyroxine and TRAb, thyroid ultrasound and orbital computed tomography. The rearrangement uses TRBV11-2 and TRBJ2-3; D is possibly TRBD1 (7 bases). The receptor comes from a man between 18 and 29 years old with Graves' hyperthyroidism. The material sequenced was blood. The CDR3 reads CASRHQGVEGRHTQYF. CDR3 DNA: TGTGCCAGCAGACACCAGGGGGTGGAGGGCAGGCATACGCAGTATTTT.